This is a list of T cell receptor beta chains from one sample in a study of blood T cell repertoires in COVID-19. Profiled with immunoSEQ multiplex PCR; TCRdb holds only in-frame clones, not every one. The sample yields 60,000 to 90,000 clones, approximately 82% seen once. The sequenced sample was peripheral blood. These receptors were obtained from a woman between 45 and 60 years old with acute or convalescent COVID-19. Each CDR3 is given with its conserved first and last residue. A D gene is named only where the DNA matches it firmly. The size of a clone is reported for some rows only, either as once, few or many, or as a class for expanded clones.

TRBV2,TRBD1,TRBJ1-1,.,TGTGCCAGCAGTGGGACAGGGGGTGAAGCTTTCTTT,CASSGTGGEAFF
TRBV9,TRBD1,TRBJ1-5,.,TGTGCCAGCAGCCCTGGACAGGGGGTGCTAAATCAGCCCCAGCATTTT,CASSPGQGVLNQPQHF
TRBV6-5,.,TRBJ2-1,.,TGTGCCAGCACCTCTTTAGAGGAGCAGTTCTTC,CASTSLEEQFF
TRBV5-1,TRBD1,TRBJ2-3,.,TGCGCCAGCAGCTTGGAGGGGGCAAGTGATACGCAGTATTTT,CASSLEGASDTQYF
TRBV6-5,.,TRBJ1-5,.,TGTGCCAGCAGACACCGGGATCAGCCCCAGCATTTT,CASRHRDQPQHF
TRBV27,TRBD1,TRBJ2-7,.,TGTGCCAGCAGTTTAAGGGCAGGGGGCACCTACGAGCAGTACTTC,CASSLRAGGTYEQYF
TRBV5-1,.,TRBJ2-7,few,TGCGCCAGCAGCTTAGTAGCCGGGGTGGGGTACGAGCAGTACTTC,CASSLVAGVGYEQYF
TRBV27,TRBD2,TRBJ2-1,.,TGTGCCAGCAGACTTCCGGGACTAGCGGGAGGGCATGAGCAGTTCTTC,CASRLPGLAGGHEQFF
TRBV28,.,TRBJ2-7,.,TGTGCCAGCAGTGGATCGCCGGGTCCTCCTTACGAGCAGTACTTC,CASSGSPGPPYEQYF
TRBV29-1,TRBD1,TRBJ2-7,.,TGCAGCGTAACTGCCCCAGGGGGTGGCGAGCAGTACTTC,CSVTAPGGGEQYF
TRBV16,.,TRBJ2-7,.,TGTGCCAGCAGCCAGGGGAGTGTCTCGGGATTAAACTTC,CASSQGSVSGLNF
TRBV14,.,TRBJ2-7,.,TGTGCCAGCAGCCAAGTCACAGGGTGGAACGAGCAGTACTTC,CASSQVTGWNEQYF
TRBV20-1,TRBD1,TRBJ1-4,.,TGCAGTGCTAGTAAACAGGGGGACGAAAAACTGTTTTTT,CSASKQGDEKLFF
TRBV5-5,TRBD1,TRBJ1-5,.,TGTGCCAGCAGCGACAGGGTCAATCAGCCCCAGCATTTT,CASSDRVNQPQHF
TRBV27,TRBD2,TRBJ2-7,few,TGTGCCAGCAGTTTAGCCCTAGCGGGAATGACAGAGCAGTACTTC,CASSLALAGMTEQYF
TRBV5-1,TRBD2,TRBJ2-5,.,TGCGCCAGCAGCTTGAGGTTGAGCGGGGGCCCGCCCCGGGAGACCCAGTACTTC,CASSLRLSGGPPRETQYF
TRBV9,TRBD2,TRBJ2-3,.,TGTGCCAGCAGCCTGCCAAGCGGGAGGGTCGGGGATACGCAGTATTTT,CASSLPSGRVGDTQYF
TRBV6-2/TRBV6-3,.,TRBJ1-5,.,TGTGCCAGCAGCCTCCAGGGGTCCCATCAGCCCCAGCATTTT,CASSLQGSHQPQHF
TRBV28,TRBD1,TRBJ1-2,.,TGTGCCAGCTTTCCCGGGACAGACACTTATGGCTACACCTTC,CASFPGTDTYGYTF
TRBV7-6,.,TRBJ2-5,.,TGTGCCAGCAGCTTAGTTCTTGTGGAGACCCAGTACTTC,CASSLVLVETQYF
TRBV4-2,.,TRBJ1-2,.,TGTGCCAGCAGCCAGCCAACAGGGTTTGGCTATGGCTACACCTTC,CASSQPTGFGYGYTF
TRBV3-1/TRBV3-2,TRBD2,TRBJ2-3,.,TGTGCCAGCAGCCCTAGGGATAGCGGGGCCCTGGGGCAGTATTTT,CASSPRDSGALGQYF